This passage covers 9 T cell receptor beta chains from one sample sequenced in a study of shared clonotypes between healthy human individuals. Profiled with immunoSEQ multiplex PCR; TCRdb holds only in-frame clones, not every one. The table records fewer than 850,000 clones, approximately 75% of them present only once. The sequencing input was memory CD4+ T cells sorted from blood. Indicated subset: CD45RA-negative fraction. The receptors stem from a woman in her twenties or thirties in good health.

This chain links TRBV7-2 with TRBJ2-2; D possibly corresponds to TRBD2 (5 bases). The ends were cut back, 4 bases at V and 4 bases at J, with 10 bases in the middle. The germline CDR1 and CDR2 sequences are SGHTA and FQGNSA. The CDR3 is 14 amino acids. CDR3 bases: TGTGCCAGCAGCTCGACCCGGGGCACCGGGGAGCTGTTTTTT. This codes for CASSSTRGTGELFF. The variable domain in full, completed from reference TRBV7-2 and TRBJ2-2, reads GAGVSQSPSNKVTEKGKDVELRCDPISGHTALYWYRQSLGQGLEFLIYFQGNSAPDKSGLPSDRFSAERTGGSVSTLTIQRTQQEDSAVYLCASSSTRGTGELFFGEGSRLTVL.

The chain recombines TRBV28 with TRBJ1-5; a weak D match, TRBD1 (5 bases). Trimming removed 7 bases from V and 2 bases from J, with 15 bases in between. The V gene's germline CDR1 is MDHEN and CDR2 SYDVKM. The CDR3 is 15 amino acids. The DNA of the CDR3 is TGTGCCAGCACTTGGGGCAATCAGGGCAATCAGCCCCAGCATTTT. Translating it yields CASTWGNQGNQPQHF. The entire variable domain, with the rest obtained from reference TRBV28 and TRBJ1-5, is as follows: DVKVTQSSRYLVKRTGEKVFLECVQDMDHENMFWYRQDPGLGLRLIYFSYDVKMKEKGDIPEGYSVSREKKERFSLILESASTNQTSMYLCASTWGNQGNQPQHFGDGTRLSIL.

This rearrangement joins TRBV11-2 to TRBJ2-4, with 14 bases aligning to TRBD2. CDR3 length: 18 residues. Germline CDR1 is SGHAT and CDR2 is FQNNGV. J gave up 2 bases and V 8 bases, and 11 bases lay outside the gene matches. CDR3 sequence reads: CASRLGLAGVGTKNIQYF. As DNA, the CDR3 is TGTGCCAGCCGCCTGGGACTAGCGGGAGTGGGAACCAAAAACATTCAGTACTTC.

V gene TRBV27 combines with J gene TRBJ2-7; the D gene is possibly TRBD2 (5 bases). V lost 5 bases and J lost 2, with 13 bases in between. This CDR3 comprises 14 residues. CDR1 and CDR2 (germline): MNHEY, SMNVEV (reference sequence). The CDR3 here is CASSPLDSTYEQYF. CDR3 nucleotide sequence: TGTGCCAGCAGTCCCCTGGACTCCACCTACGAGCAGTACTTC.

The gene calls are TRBV25-1 and TRBJ2-7; TRBD2 aligns across 11 bases. With 6 bases clipped from V and 0 bases from J, the junction kept 7 bases outside the gene matches. This CDR3 contains 16 residues. Germline V gene sequence: CDR1 MGHDK, CDR2 SYGVNS. The CDR3 region has the DNA TGTGCCAGCAGCTTTTCGACTAGCGGGGTCTCCTACGAGCAGTACTTC. Translating it yields CASSFSTSGVSYEQYF.

The chain couples TRBV6-1 to TRBJ1-5, with D perhaps TRBD1 (5 bases). The CDR3 length is 16 residues. V lost 3 bases and J 3 bases, leaving 15 bases between the germline ends. Germline V lookup: CDR1 MNHNS, CDR2 SASEGT. CDR3 sequence (DNA): TGTGCCAGCAGTGAGCGGGCCACGGGGGACAATCAGCCCCAGCATTTT. Its protein is CASSERATGDNQPQHF.

This clone was picked up a small number of times. V usage is TRBV19 and J usage is TRBJ2-7, with 13 bases matching TRBD2. In germline, CDR1 is LNHDA, CDR2 SQIVND (reference sequence). This CDR3 spans 15 amino acids. V was clipped by 8 bases and J by 4 bases; unmatched bases: 8. The CDR3 bases are TGTGCCAGTGGCACTAGCGGGAGGGCCGGATACGAGCAGTACTTC. As protein: CASGTSGRAGYEQYF.

The chain employs TRBV30 and TRBJ1-1; D gene uncertain. Germline CDR1 is GTSNPN and CDR2 is SVGIG (reference sequence). Trimming took off 0 bases at V and 5 bases at J, with 4 bases between the two ends. CDR3 length: 11 amino acids. In nucleotides, the CDR3 is TGTGCCTGGAGTGTACCGACTGAAGCTTTCTTT. Its protein product is CAWSVPTEAFF.

This clone was recorded only once. At one boundary the junction diverges from the germline segment, which might be a read error. Other DNA sequences of this sample code for an identical CDR3. The chain joins TRBV6-5 to TRBJ2-7, with TRBD1 as a possible D gene (7 bases). Germline CDR1 reads MNHEY; CDR2 reads SVGAGI. The CDR3 is 14 amino acids. CDR3 in DNA: TGCGCCATCAGTGCGGGACAGACCTCCTACGAGCAATACTTC. The encoded protein is CAISAGQTSYEQYF.